This T cell receptor beta chain was sequenced during a study of T cell repertoires in cytomegalovirus infection. In its sample, this clonotype was seen many times. The V end was cut by 11 bases, the J end by 1 base, with 6 bases between. This CDR3 is 11 amino acids long. Germline V lookup: CDR1 SGHVS, CDR2 FQNEAQ. TCRdb re-derived calls from the reads in MiXCR, one entry per CDR3 protein. The profile shows 500,000 to 600,000 distinct CDR3 sequences, 16% of them singletons. This chain uses TRBV7-8 with TRBJ1-3, with D hard to call. The origin of this receptor is a human donor in good health (CMV status not recorded). Some clones in this sample may be carry-over from other donors' samples. The specimen was CD8+ T cells from PBMCs. CDR3 protein: CAAHSGNTIYF. The CDR3 coding sequence is TGTGCCGCCCATTCTGGAAACACCATATATTTT.